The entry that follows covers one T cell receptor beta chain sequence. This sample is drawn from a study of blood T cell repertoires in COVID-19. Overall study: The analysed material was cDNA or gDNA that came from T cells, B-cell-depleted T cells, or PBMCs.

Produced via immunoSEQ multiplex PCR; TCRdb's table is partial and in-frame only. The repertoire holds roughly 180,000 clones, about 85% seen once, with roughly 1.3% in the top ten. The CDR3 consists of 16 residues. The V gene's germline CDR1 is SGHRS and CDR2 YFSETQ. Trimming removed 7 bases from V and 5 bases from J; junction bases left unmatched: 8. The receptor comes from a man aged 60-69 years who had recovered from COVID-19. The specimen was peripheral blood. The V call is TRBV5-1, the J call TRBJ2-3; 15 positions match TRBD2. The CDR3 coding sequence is TGCGCCAGCGGCGGGGGACTAGCGGGGGGCCGAGATACGCAGTATTTT. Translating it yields CASGGGLAGGRDTQYF.